Following are 20 T cell receptor beta chains from one sample sequenced in a study of cytomegalovirus exposure and HLA in healthy donors. Sequencing was performed with immunoSEQ multiplex PCR; in TCRdb, only in-frame clones are kept and a portion is missing. Of some 200,000 clones in the sample, roughly nine tenths were seen once. Input material: PBMCs. These receptors all stem from a man aged 25-45 years in good health and CMV-seropositive.

This chain links TRBV5-4 with TRBJ2-7; no clear D gene. Trimming stripped 0 bases from V and 0 bases from J, with 10 bases between. The CDR3 loop spans 15 amino acids. Germline assignment: CDR1 SGHNT and CDR2 YYREEE (reference sequence). DNA for the CDR3: TGTGCCAGCAGCTTGGACTTGCGGATCTCCTACGAGCAGTACTTC. This translates into CASSLDLRISYEQYF.

V is TRBV11-2 and J is TRBJ2-7; D perhaps matches TRBD1 (5 bases). Trimming removed 3 bases at V and 4 bases at J, with 10 bases between. This CDR3 spans 13 amino acids. The germline CDR1 and CDR2 sequences are SGHAT and FQNNGV. Written as DNA, the CDR3 is TGTGCCAGCAGCTTCGGTGGGGCGTACGAGCAGTACTTC. Amino acid sequence: CASSFGGAYEQYF.

In DNA form, the CDR3 reads TGTGCCAGTAGTGTTTGGGCCGGCGCTTATAGCAATCAGCCCCAGCATTTT. Translating gives CASSVWAGAYSNQPQHF. The chain joins TRBV19 to TRBJ1-5, with no clear D. With 5 bases removed from V and 0 bases from J, the gap between germline ends came to 17 bases. Germline V gives CDR1 LNHDA, CDR2 SQIVND (reference sequence). This CDR3 has 17 residues. The full variable domain, in which reference TRBV19 and TRBJ1-5 provide the parts outside the CDR3, is DGGITQSPKYLFRKEGQNVTLSCEQNLNHDAMYWYRQDPGQGLRLIYYSQIVNDFQKGDIAEGYSVSREKKESFPLTVTSAQKNPTAFYLCASSVWAGAYSNQPQHFGDGTRLSIL.

This clone was seen just once. The rearrangement joins TRBV6-1 to TRBJ2-7; TRBD1 is a possible D gene (5 bases). Germline values: CDR1 MNHNS, CDR2 SASEGT. V shed 0 bases and J shed 4 bases, with 22 bases lying between them. CDR3 length: 18 amino acids. The DNA for the CDR3 is TGTGCCAGCAGTGAAGCGCTTCGAATGGGGCTCCTCTCGTACGAGCAGTACTTC. Protein product: CASSEALRMGLLSYEQYF.

The V and J genes are TRBV5-1 and TRBJ2-7; 8 bases agree with TRBD2. This CDR3 region has 15 residues. V was pared by 0 bases and J by 2 bases, with 4 bases of the junction left unmatched. Germline CDR1 reads SGHRS; CDR2 reads YFSETQ. The CDR3 spells CASSLDGRGAYEQYF. The CDR3 DNA reads as TGCGCCAGCAGCTTGGACGGGCGGGGGGCCTACGAGCAGTACTTC.

The V call is TRBV7-9, the J call TRBJ2-1; D not certain. The CDR3 runs to 12 residues. From germline, CDR1 is SEHNR and CDR2 FQNEAQ (reference sequence). V lost 4 bases, J lost 7 bases, and 8 bases lay in between. The CDR3 DNA sequence: TGTGCCAGCAGCTCTGACAAGAATGAGCAGTTCTTC. It translates to CASSSDKNEQFF. Based on the CDR3 plus reference TRBV7-9 and TRBJ2-1, the full variable domain is DTGVSQNPRHKITKRGQNVTFRCDPISEHNRLYWYRQTLGQGPEFLTYFQNEAQLEKSRLLSDRFSAERPKGSFSTLEIQRTEQGDSAMYLCASSSDKNEQFFGPGTRLTVL.

The chain joins TRBV6-1 to TRBJ1-1; TRBD1 is a possible D gene (5 bases). Trimming pared 6 bases from V and 1 base from J, leaving 15 bases between. CDR1 MNHNS and CDR2 SASEGT come from the germline V gene. The length of the CDR3 is 15 residues. In DNA form, the CDR3 reads TGTGCCAGCAGATCTCCAGGGTGGCAGAACACTGAAGCTTTCTTT. Protein product: CASRSPGWQNTEAFF.

The chain recombines TRBV5-1 with TRBJ1-1, with 9 positions matching TRBD1. V lost 4 bases and J lost 7; bases outside the gene matches: 8. Germline assignment: CDR1 SGHRS and CDR2 YFSETQ. There are 14 residues in the CDR3. The CDR3: CASSLGTGRIEAFF. In nucleotides, the CDR3 is TGCGCCAGCAGCCTCGGGACAGGGAGGATTGAAGCTTTCTTT.

In its sample, this clone was seen a few times. The V gene is TRBV7-9, the J gene TRBJ2-2; D is perhaps TRBD2 (5 bases). Germline V lookup: CDR1 SEHNR, CDR2 FQNEAQ (reference sequence). V was pared by 3 bases and J by 8 bases, with 13 bases between. This CDR3 has 14 residues. In DNA form, the CDR3 reads TGTGCCAGCAGCTTCCGGGGTACTCAGGGGGAGCTGTTTTTT. Its translation: CASSFRGTQGELFF.

The rearrangement uses TRBV4-1 and TRBJ2-2; D ambiguous. This CDR3 contains 15 residues. With 4 bases removed from V and 5 bases from J, the gap between germline ends came to 14 bases. CDR1 and CDR2 (germline): MGHRA, YSYEKL. The CDR3: CASSLYRSGTGELFF. CDR3 DNA: TGCGCCAGCAGCCTCTACCGTTCGGGTACCGGGGAGCTGTTTTTT.

The chain carries TRBV5-4 and TRBJ2-7, with TRBD1 matching 9 bases. The junction had 7 bases not matched to a gene; V was cut back by 3 bases and J by 3 bases. Per germline, CDR1 SGHNT and CDR2 YYREEE (reference sequence). CDR3 length equals 15 residues. The CDR3 nucleotides are TGTGCCAGCAGCTCGGCGACAGGGGGACTCTACGAGCAGTACTTC. Translating it yields CASSSATGGLYEQYF.

V is TRBV9 and J is TRBJ2-1; TRBD2 agrees at 9 bases. Per germline, CDR1 SGDLS and CDR2 YYNGEE. CDR3 length: 14 residues. With V trimmed by 4 bases and J by 15 bases, 14 bases remained unmatched. The CDR3 here is CASSSQLREGRLFF. The CDR3 nucleotides read TGTGCCAGCAGCTCCCAGCTGCGGGAGGGCCGTCTGTTCTTC.

V and J are TRBV4-2 and TRBJ1-5, with a weak D call TRBD1 (5 bases). The CDR3 contains 14 residues. Trimming shortened V by 3 bases and J by 3 bases, and 9 bases separated the two germline ends. Germline values: CDR1 LGHNA, CDR2 YNFKEQ. DNA of the CDR3: TGTGCCAGCAGCCACCTGGGGGACAATCAGCCCCAGCATTTT. It yields the protein CASSHLGDNQPQHF.

The chain is built from TRBV2 and TRBJ1-1; D is possibly TRBD1 (5 bases). Germline V gene sequence: CDR1 SNHLY, CDR2 FYNNEI. The CDR3 is 17 residues long. Trimming stripped 1 base from V and 0 bases from J, with 15 bases between. CDR3 sequence: CASSEGGMRQVNTEAFF. CDR3 coding DNA: TGTGCCAGCAGTGAAGGGGGCATGCGGCAGGTGAACACTGAAGCTTTCTTT.

This rearrangement joins TRBV15 to TRBJ2-1; D perhaps matches TRBD1 (6 bases). V gave up 1 base and J gave up 15 bases, with 19 bases separating them. There are 14 residues in the CDR3. CDR1 is LNHNV and CDR2 is YYDKDF in the germline V gene (reference sequence). CDR3 region: CATSRGSGLGGWFF. CDR3 DNA: TGTGCCACCAGCAGAGGATCGGGGTTAGGGGGTTGGTTCTTC.

The CDR3 sequence is CASTGAATGELFF. DNA of the CDR3: TGTGCCAGTACGGGGGCGGCCACCGGGGAGCTGTTTTTT. This rearrangement joins TRBV19 to TRBJ2-2; D may correspond to TRBD1 or TRBD2 (6 bases each). This CDR3 spans 13 amino acids. The germline V and J ends were trimmed by 7 bases and 4 bases, with 10 bases remaining between them. CDR1 is LNHDA, CDR2 SQIVND, per germline (reference sequence).

The chain recombines TRBV9 with TRBJ2-3; possibly TRBD2 for D (5 bases). The CDR3 is 14 residues long. Trimming pared 0 bases from V and 3 bases from J, leaving 8 bases between. Germline V gene lookup returns CDR1 SGDLS and CDR2 YYNGEE. The DNA of the CDR3 is TGTGCCAGCAGCGTAGGCAGGAGGACAGATACGCAGTATTTT. Protein sequence: CASSVGRRTDTQYF.

V is TRBV5-4 and J is TRBJ2-7; possible D gene TRBD1, 5 bases. The ends were cut back, 0 bases at V and 1 base at J, with 11 bases in the middle. The CDR3 spans 15 residues. Germline V lookup: CDR1 SGHNT, CDR2 YYREEE (reference sequence). The CDR3 DNA reads as TGTGCCAGCAGCTTGGGCCAGGGCGGATCCTACGAGCAGTACTTC. Its protein product is CASSLGQGGSYEQYF.

The rearrangement uses TRBV2 and TRBJ2-7, with D perhaps TRBD1 or TRBD2 (5 bases each). Looked up from germline, CDR1 is SNHLY and CDR2 is FYNNEI. This CDR3 is 12 amino acids long. Trimming took 5 bases from V and 3 from J, leaving 8 bases between them. The CDR3 DNA reads as TGTGCCAGCAGTCGGGACCTCTACGAGCAGTACTTC. It specifies CASSRDLYEQYF.

The sample holds a few counts of this clone. The chain has TRBV9 and TRBJ1-6; 10 nucleotides agree with TRBD1. The CDR3 is made up of 15 amino acids. With 3 bases clipped from V and 11 bases from J, the junction kept 8 bases outside the gene matches. Germline-derived CDR1 and CDR2 are SGDLS and YYNGEE. Here the CDR3 DNA reads TGTGCCAGCAGCGCGGACCGGGACAGGGGAACACCCCTCCACTTT. Protein: CASSADRDRGTPLHF.